This T cell receptor (beta chain) was profiled in a study of regulatory T cells in long-lasting Graves disease. In the study overall: Persistent Graves' disease denoted over 5 years of antithyroid drugs plus positive TSH receptor antibodies. Findings of the study overall: Preferential use of TRBV28, TRBJ1-2 and TRBJ2-5 was seen in persistent disease.

This clonotype was seen only a few times. Its specificity is not known. Building the TCR beta libraries relied on iRepertoire HTBI primers, and CDR3 regions underwent Arm-PCR. TCRdb re-derived calls from the multiplex PCR reads in MiXCR, one entry per CDR3 protein. The data hold about 290,000 distinct CDR3 sequences, with 20% to 25% observed a single time. Trimming removed 1 base at V and 1 base at J, with 7 bases between. CDR1 is LGHDT and CDR2 is YNNKEL in the germline V gene (reference sequence). The CDR3 is 14 residues long. Time point defined: persistent/refractory GD, antithyroid drugs over 5 years with positive TRAb. TCR sequences were obtained from RNA taken from PBMCs.

The TCR originated in a female donor with Graves disease. This chain uses TRBV3-1 with TRBJ1-1, with no clear D. The material sequenced was peripheral blood mononuclear cells (PBMCs), taken when the disease was refractory, from a patient treated with antithyroid drugs. The CDR3 DNA is TGTGCCAGCAGCCAAGGCGCCCGGAACACTGAAGCTTTCTTT. Translated: CASSQGARNTEAFF.